The rows below give T cell receptor beta chains drawn from one sample of a study of Ad26.COV2.S vaccination and SARS-CoV-2 variants. Profiled with immunoSEQ multiplex PCR; TCRdb holds only in-frame clones, not every one. The profile shows more than 300,000 clones, 86% of them singletons. The source was peripheral blood, collected in a trial of Ad26.COV2.S vaccine versus placebo. All receptors derive from a person between 18 and 60 years old who received the Ad26.COV2.S COVID-19 vaccine or a placebo. Both conserved end residues are trimmed from each CDR3.

v_call,cdr3_aa
TRBV19,ASRPSGGPNEKLF
TRBV7-9,ASGGGVTDTQY
TRBV27,ASTSEGSTDTQY
TRBV7-6,ASSKTGHGEAF
TRBV27,ASSLSGYGYT
TRBV30,AWAGRLQWDIQY
TRBV6-5,ASSEDRHRGTQY
TRBV7-2,ASSSSGGGYGYT
TRBV7-6,ASSPGPPGSAYEQY
TRBV5-4,ASSSASGTLETQY
TRBV5-6,ASSFSGSWETQY
TRBV6-5,ASRQGPSEAF
TRBV6-5,ASRATGGRDYGYT
TRBV30,AWRTDIINEQF
TRBV7-9,ASSSRKGDQETQY
TRBV4-1,ASSRGQGSYEQY
TRBV3-1/TRBV3-2,ASSHRNQPQH
TRBV28,ASSFPGTGNNYGYT
TRBV2,ASSVPVPSYEQY
TRBV27,ASRGDNVAGGPHNEQF
TRBV28,ASSGPGLAREQY
TRBV28,ASSLSHFPNEKLF